A single sample is the source of the 3 T cell receptor beta chains below, sequenced in a study of T-cell reconstitution after alpha-beta-depleted transplantation in children. Unique molecular identifiers were built into the TCRbeta library. TCRdb re-called the PCR reads with MiXCR, one entry per CDR3 protein. The sample holds around 240,000 distinct CDR3 sequences, around 9.7% seen once. This material consisted of PBMCs from the stem cell graft donor, taken from the stem cell graft. These TCRs come from a human donor who donated a stem cell graft to a child with SCID.

This clonotype was counted at least ten times. This sequence joins TRBV5-4 and TRBJ2-2; D is uncertain. V shed 5 bases and J shed 0 bases, with 8 bases lying between them. CDR3 length: 14 residues. Germline CDR1 is SGHNT and CDR2 is YYREEE (reference sequence). CDR3 bases: TGTGCCAGCAGACCCGACACGAACACCGGGGAGCTGTTTTTT. Its translation: CASRPDTNTGELFF.

This clonotype appeared many times. The chain carries TRBV5-1 and TRBJ1-1; D gene ambiguous. The CDR3 is made up of 16 amino acids. CDR1 and CDR2 (germline): SGHRS, YFSETQ. Trimming pared 1 base from V and 5 bases from J, leaving 18 bases between. CDR3 sequence (DNA): TGCGCCAGCAGCTTGAATAGGCCAACCCAGAGGACTGAAGCTTTCTTT. Translating it yields CASSLNRPTQRTEAFF.

The J gene is TRBJ1-5, the V gene TRBV5-1, with D possibly being TRBD1 (6 bases). This CDR3 has 15 amino acids. Germline lookup yields CDR1 SGHRS and CDR2 YFSETQ. V was shortened by 0 bases and J by 6 bases, with 13 bases between the two germline ends. CDR3: CASSLDGGAGQPQHF. CDR3 coding DNA: TGCGCCAGCAGCTTGGATGGGGGCGCGGGTCAGCCCCAGCATTTT.